This T cell receptor beta chain was sequenced for a study of blood T cell repertoires in COVID-19 (dated by TCRdb to the early 2020s). A note on the overall study: Samples from collaborators originated in the United States, Italy and Spain and spanned both the acute and convalescent phases of COVID-19. The prospective study material was composed of cDNA or gDNA derived from T cells, B-cell-depleted T cells, or PBMCs. Subjects who had been exposed to COVID-19, were actively infected with it, or had recovered from it provided the deeply sampled blood TCRbeta repertoires that made up the dataset. A freely available public database, intended as a resource for researchers studying the immune response to SARS-CoV-2, is where the repertoires were released. Samples were obtained from the ongoing ImmuneRACE study (first 160 participants) and from approximately 1,200 subjects provided by 6 global collaborators. A de-identified subject ID, COVID-19 status, age in years and sex were almost always included in the sample metadata. Where HLA class I and class II types were available, the types were taken from metadata supplied by the sample provider, not from assay-based typing. What the study reported, not specific to this receptor: Clinical and demographic metadata were provided uncurated, with the amount varying by source and participant.

Samples from volunteer blood donors who had recovered from COVID-19 were contributed by a second Seattle source. Collaborating institutions collected whole blood in K2EDTA tubes following their own protocols. For TCRbeta analysis, collaborators shipped samples in one of three forms: frozen whole blood, isolated PBMCs, or DNA extracted from either of those sample types. On this clone itself: Its antigen target is currently unknown. Per-base quality was not reported, and no clone a single base away is much larger than it.

V loses 2 bases at its end and J loses 8 bases; junction bases beyond the gene matches: 7. The CDR3 measures 16 amino acids from cysteine to phenylalanine. The sequence is cut down to CDR3 DNA, 48 bases in frame from base 1. CDR1 SGHRS and CDR2 YFSETQ are derived from the germline V gene. TCRbeta CDR3 regions were amplified from genomic DNA by means of the immunoSEQ Assay, a bias-controlled multiplex PCR. Per the authors' processing: The number of nucleated cells in each sample was estimated from the amplification of reference gene primers within the assay. To quantify the absolute abundance of each unique TCRbeta CDR3 rearrangement, sequence reads were collapsed and filtered. For each sample, productive Simpson clonality was calculated as the square root of Simpson's diversity index across productive rearrangements. Drawn from immuneACCESS, this table holds only the in-frame rearrangements with V and J called that TCRdb kept. Clones are partly lost; checked studies trace under half to an unresolved V gene and leave the rest unexplained. From that table come the V and J calls and clone size; the DNA was used to work out D and trimming. Across this sample there are some 200,000 clones, with approximately 84% seen only once. Roughly 2.6% of the sample comes from the top ten.

The chain is made from TRBV5-1 and TRBJ1-6; TRBD1 matches 10 bases in the middle. This receptor was taken from a man aged 50 or older who had recovered from COVID-19. Source material: peripheral blood. The DNA is as follows: TGCGCCAGCAGCTTACTGCCGGGACAGGGGTATTCACCCCTCCACTTT. This gives the protein CASSLLPGQGYSPLHF. Full variable domain (CDR3 extended with the reference TRBV5-1 and TRBJ1-6 proteins): KAGVTQTPRYLIKTRGQQVTLSCSPISGHRSVSWYQQTPGQGLQFLFEYFSETQRNKGNFPGRFSGRQFSNSRSEMNVSTLELGDSALYLCASSLLPGQGYSPLHFGNGTRLTVT.